These 28 T cell receptor beta chains were all obtained from the same sample, sequenced in a study of blood T cell repertoires in COVID-19. Using immunoSEQ multiplex PCR, the repertoire was profiled, and TCRdb retains in-frame clones only, with some absent. The data contain about 200,000 clones, 87% of them singletons. The specimen sequenced was peripheral blood. All receptors derive from a man aged 55 to 70 with active or convalescent COVID-19.

The chain carries TRBV29-1 and TRBJ1-1; the D is unclear. CDR3 size: 12 residues. Germline V gene data show CDR1 as SQVTM and CDR2 as ANQGSEA. Trimming took 5 bases from V and 1 from J, leaving 8 bases between them. The CDR3 protein is CSVSPGNTEAFF. The CDR3 nucleotides read TGCAGCGTTTCTCCGGGGAACACTGAAGCTTTCTTT.

The chain has TRBV23-1 and TRBJ1-1, with a possible D match to TRBD1 (6 bases). TRBV23-1 is sorted into the ORF group, with uncertain function. With 4 bases removed from V and 4 bases from J, the gap between germline ends came to 19 bases. The CDR3 runs to 16 residues. The CDR3 sequence: CASSPTQTGCCTEAFF. In DNA form, the CDR3 reads TGCGCCAGCAGTCCCACACAGACAGGTTGTTGCACTGAAGCTTTCTTT.

This chain uses TRBV19 with TRBJ1-6; 7 nucleotides align to TRBD1. The CDR3 has 15 amino acids. The germline V gene has CDR1 LNHDA and CDR2 SQIVND (reference sequence). With V trimmed by 10 bases and J by 11 bases, 17 bases remained unmatched. CDR3 loop: CATRWAGGRGAPLHF. The CDR3 nucleotides are TGTGCCACTCGTTGGGCAGGGGGTAGGGGGGCACCCCTCCACTTT.

The sample holds one count of this clone. The chain combines TRBV27 with TRBJ1-6; 10 bases agree with TRBD1. The V segment lost 6 bases and the J segment 8 bases; nucleotides outside the gene matches: 7. Germline CDR1 reads MNHEY; CDR2 reads SMNVEV (reference sequence). This CDR3 comprises 15 residues. DNA for the CDR3: TGTGCCAGCAGCTGGGACAGGGGCTTTGATTCACCCCTCCACTTT. Protein product: CASSWDRGFDSPLHF.

The chain joins TRBV25-1 to TRBJ1-5; perhaps TRBD1 as D (6 bases). In germline, CDR1 is MGHDK, CDR2 SYGVNS. The ends were cut back, 2 bases at V and 6 bases at J, with 11 bases in the middle. This CDR3 is 14 amino acids long. DNA of the CDR3: TGTGCCAGCAGTGAAAGGGGCAGGGGTCAGCCCCAGCATTTT. Translated, it gives CASSERGRGQPQHF.

The rearrangement joins TRBV7-2 to TRBJ2-7, with 7 bases that match TRBD2. V gave up 2 bases and J gave up 5 bases; unmatched junction bases: 6. The CDR3 has 14 amino acids. Germline CDR1 SGHTA, CDR2 FQGNSA. The CDR3 bases are TGTGCCAGCAGCTTATGGGCGGGGGAAGACGAGCAGTACTTC. Translating it yields CASSLWAGEDEQYF.

This chain joins TRBV6-2 or TRBV6-3 and TRBJ2-3, with D possibly being TRBD1 (6 bases). Trimming removed 0 bases from V and 2 bases from J, with 9 bases in between. Germline CDR1 reads MNHEY; CDR2 reads SVGEGT. CDR3 size: 15 residues. The CDR3, as DNA: TGTGCCAGCAGTTACTCCGGGACAAACACAGATACGCAGTATTTT. Residues: CASSYSGTNTDTQYF.

V gene TRBV5-6 combines with J gene TRBJ1-2; no clear D. The CDR3 is 12 residues long. V gave up 2 bases and J gave up 5 bases, with 7 bases separating them. The germline CDR1 and CDR2 sequences are SGHDT and YYEEEE. CDR3 region: CASSFSLYGYTF. The CDR3 DNA is TGTGCCAGCAGCTTCTCCCTTTATGGCTACACCTTC.

V and J are TRBV11-3 and TRBJ1-5, with D perhaps TRBD1 (5 bases). The length of the CDR3 is 18 residues. The V end lost 2 bases, the J end lost 7 bases, and 24 bases lay between the germline ends. Germline lookup yields CDR1 SGHNT and CDR2 YENEEA. CDR3 coding DNA: TGTGCCAGCAGCTTAAAACTTACGGCAGGGCGGTTTCGACAGCCCCAGCATTTT. It encodes CASSLKLTAGRFRQPQHF.

The chain joins TRBV24-1 to TRBJ2-5; TRBD1 agrees at 7 bases. This CDR3 has 15 amino acids. Trimming removed 1 base from V and 5 bases from J; junction bases left unmatched: 6. CDR1 is KGHDR and CDR2 is SFDVKD in the germline V gene. The CDR3 coding sequence is TGTGCCACCAGTGATTTTAGAGGGGGCACGGAGACCCAGTACTTC. Protein: CATSDFRGGTETQYF.

The chain couples TRBV11-2 to TRBJ2-7; 9 bases fit TRBD2. With V trimmed by 1 base and J by 3 bases, 4 bases remained unmatched. CDR3 size: 15 residues. The germline CDR1 and CDR2 sequences are SGHAT and FQNNGV. Here the CDR3 reads CASSLVWRGGYEQYF. CDR3 in DNA: TGTGCCAGCAGCTTAGTATGGCGGGGGGGCTACGAGCAGTACTTC.

The chain has TRBV7-6 and TRBJ2-1, with 9 bases matching TRBD1. The J segment lost 5 bases and the V segment lost 1 base, leaving 6 bases of the junction unmatched. The CDR3 spans 16 residues. Germline V gene lookup returns CDR1 SGHVS and CDR2 FNYEAQ. This chain's CDR3 is CASSLVGTGFNNEQFF. CDR3 coding DNA: TGTGCCAGCAGCTTAGTCGGGACAGGGTTTAACAATGAGCAGTTCTTC. Looking up the rest from reference TRBV7-6 and TRBJ2-1 gives the full variable domain: GAGVSQSPRYKVTKRGQDVALRCDPISGHVSLYWYRQALGQGPEFLTYFNYEAQQDKSGLPNDRFSAERPEGSISTLTIQRTEQRDSAMYRCASSLVGTGFNNEQFFGPGTRLTVL.

The chain is built from TRBV5-4 and TRBJ1-2; 9 bases line up with TRBD1. The J segment lost 4 bases and the V segment lost 4 bases, leaving 5 bases of the junction unmatched. From germline, CDR1 is SGHNT and CDR2 YYREEE (reference sequence). The CDR3 is made up of 14 amino acids. The CDR3 DNA reads as TGTGCCAGCAGCAGAGGACAGGGGACCTATGGCTACACCTTC. Protein sequence: CASSRGQGTYGYTF.

In its sample, this clone was seen once. DNA of the CDR3: TGCGCCAGCAGCCCTTTGACAGGGGCAGAAGAAAAACTGTTTTTT. It is translated as CASSPLTGAEEKLFF. The rearrangement joins TRBV5-1 to TRBJ1-4; 8 bases fit TRBD1. The CDR3 sequence is 15 residues long. CDR1 and CDR2 (germline): SGHRS, YFSETQ. With 4 bases clipped from V and 8 bases from J, the junction kept 10 bases outside the gene matches. Full variable domain (outside the CDR3, taken from reference TRBV5-1 and TRBJ1-4): KAGVTQTPRYLIKTRGQQVTLSCSPISGHRSVSWYQQTPGQGLQFLFEYFSETQRNKGNFPGRFSGRQFSNSRSEMNVSTLELGDSALYLCASSPLTGAEEKLFFGSGTQLSVL.

The gene calls are TRBV2 and TRBJ2-5; TRBD1 aligns across 9 bases. Germline V gene sequence: CDR1 SNHLY, CDR2 FYNNEI. This CDR3 is built from 12 residues. The V gene end was trimmed by 9 bases and the J gene end by 4 bases; junction bases not matched to a gene: 3. CDR3 bases: TGTGCCAGTCACAGGGGGCGAGAGACCCAGTACTTC. It specifies CASHRGRETQYF.

The genes are TRBV5-1 and TRBJ2-5; D might be TRBD2 (7 bases). This CDR3 has 15 amino acids. Per the germline V gene, CDR1 is SGHRS and CDR2 is YFSETQ. V was trimmed by 4 bases and J by 5 bases, leaving 18 bases between them. CDR3 nucleotides: TGCGCCAGCAGCCGAACGGGGGGCGCGTGGGAGACCCAGTACTTC. It specifies CASSRTGGAWETQYF.

This clone has a single count. V is TRBV11-3 and J is TRBJ2-2; D might be TRBD1 (5 bases). This CDR3 has 14 amino acids. The germline V and J ends were trimmed by 5 bases and 6 bases, with 13 bases remaining between them. The germline V gene encodes CDR1 SGHNT and CDR2 YENEEA. The CDR3 reads CASSTRQNAGELFF. As DNA, the CDR3 is TGTGCCAGCAGCACCAGACAGAATGCCGGGGAGCTGTTTTTT. Variable domain in full (rest from reference TRBV11-3 and TRBJ2-2): EAGVVQSPRYKIIEKKQPVAFWCNPISGHNTLYWYLQNLGQGPELLIRYENEEAVDDSQLPKDRFSAERLKGVDSTLKIQPAELGDSAVYLCASSTRQNAGELFFGEGSRLTVL.

The genes are TRBV3-1 (or the pseudogene TRBV3-2) and TRBJ1-6, with no clear D. V was cut by 4 bases and J by 6 bases, with 7 bases left in between. Germline V CDR1 and CDR2: LGHDT, YNNKEL (reference sequence). The CDR3 contains 13 residues. The CDR3 is CASSPRFNSPLHF. As DNA, the CDR3 is TGTGCCAGCAGCCCTCGTTTTAATTCACCCCTCCACTTT.

The chain uses TRBV6-5 and TRBJ1-6; D might be TRBD1 (6 bases). The V end was cut by 6 bases, the J end by 10 bases, with 16 bases between. Germline V gene sequence: CDR1 MNHEY, CDR2 SVGAGI. This CDR3 is built from 14 residues. In DNA, the CDR3 is TGTGCCAGCAGGGGGATCACAGGGACCTCACCCCTCCACTTT. Residues: CASRGITGTSPLHF.

V gene TRBV29-1 combines with J gene TRBJ1-1, with a possible D match to TRBD1 (6 bases). V lost 4 bases and J 3 bases, leaving 12 bases between the germline ends. This CDR3 spans 13 amino acids. CDR1 is SQVTM and CDR2 is ANQGSEA in the germline V gene. As DNA, the CDR3 is TGCAGCGTTGCTCTACAGGGTGACACTGAAGCTTTCTTT. Encoded protein: CSVALQGDTEAFF.

This clone showed up just once. This rearrangement joins TRBV12-5 to TRBJ1-1; 10 nucleotides match TRBD1. Germline CDR1 is LGHNT and CDR2 is FRNRAP. This CDR3 contains 17 residues. With 0 bases clipped from V and 3 bases from J, the junction kept 7 bases outside the gene matches. CDR3: CASGLVTPGQGYTEAFF. The CDR3 nucleotides read TGTGCTAGTGGTTTGGTAACACCGGGACAGGGGTACACTGAAGCTTTCTTT.

V gene TRBV27 combines with J gene TRBJ1-1; D is ambiguous. CDR1 is MNHEY and CDR2 is SMNVEV in the germline V gene (reference sequence). The CDR3 has 13 residues. V was trimmed by 0 bases and J by 4 bases, leaving 6 bases between them. The CDR3 reads CASSLSRLTEAFF. In DNA, the CDR3 is TGTGCCAGCAGTTTATCGAGACTCACTGAAGCTTTCTTT.

The chain uses TRBV4-1 and TRBJ1-1, with D possibly being TRBD1 (6 bases). CDR1 and CDR2 from the germline V gene are MGHRA and YSYEKL. The length of the CDR3 is 18 residues. V lost 3 bases and J lost 7, with 27 bases in between. CDR3 in amino acids: CASSHRPKGGGRKDEAFF. The CDR3, as DNA: TGCGCCAGCAGCCATAGACCGAAGGGCGGGGGGCGGAAGGATGAAGCTTTCTTT.

The rearrangement uses TRBV6-5 and TRBJ1-1; D might be TRBD1 (5 bases). V lost 7 bases and J 0 bases, leaving 15 bases between the germline ends. The CDR3 runs 15 residues. The germline gives CDR1 MNHEY, CDR2 SVGAGI. The CDR3 spells CASKQAPTLNTEAFF. As DNA, the CDR3 is TGTGCCAGCAAACAGGCCCCGACCCTGAACACTGAAGCTTTCTTT.

The chain recombines TRBV10-3 with TRBJ2-1, with 13 bases that match TRBD2. After removal of 4 bases from V and 2 bases from J, the junction contained 8 bases not matched to a gene. The CDR3 loop spans 18 amino acids. Germline CDR1 reads ENHRY; CDR2 reads SYGVKD. The CDR3 nucleotides read TGTGCCATCAGTGGACTAGCGGGGGGCCTGCCGACCTACAATGAGCAGTTCTTC. Amino acid sequence: CAISGLAGGLPTYNEQFF.

The rearrangement uses TRBV10-2 and TRBJ1-2; 7 bases are shared with TRBD1. Germline assignment: CDR1 WSHSY and CDR2 SAAADI. With V trimmed by 4 bases and J by 8 bases, 4 bases remained unmatched. The CDR3 sequence is 12 residues long. The CDR3, as DNA: TGCGCCAGCAGTGCCAGGGGGATAGGCTACACCTTC. Protein sequence: CASSARGIGYTF.

The chain carries TRBV5-1 and TRBJ2-1, with D unclear. The CDR3 runs 16 residues. Trimming removed 0 bases from V and 8 bases from J, with 18 bases in between. Germline V gene sequence: CDR1 SGHRS, CDR2 YFSETQ. For the CDR3, the DNA is TGCGCCAGCAGCTTGGCGAAACATACGGGTCGGGATGAGCAGTTCTTC. Encoded protein: CASSLAKHTGRDEQFF. The whole variable domain, remainder taken from reference TRBV5-1 and TRBJ2-1, is KAGVTQTPRYLIKTRGQQVTLSCSPISGHRSVSWYQQTPGQGLQFLFEYFSETQRNKGNFPGRFSGRQFSNSRSEMNVSTLELGDSALYLCASSLAKHTGRDEQFFGPGTRLTVL.

The chain is built from TRBV6-4 and TRBJ2-1; TRBD2 might be the D (6 bases). The CDR3 consists of 17 residues. CDR1 and CDR2 from the germline V gene are MRHNA and SNTAGT. Trimming pared 4 bases from V and 0 bases from J, leaving 16 bases between. CDR3 nucleotide sequence: TGTGCCAGCAGTGCCGTCCCTGGGGGGAGCTCCTACAATGAGCAGTTCTTC. Translation: CASSAVPGGSSYNEQFF.